One and the same sample provided the 3 T cell receptor beta chains below, sequenced in a study of blood T cell repertoires in COVID-19. Produced via immunoSEQ multiplex PCR; TCRdb's table is partial and in-frame only. The table lists about 160,000 clones, roughly 81% of them singletons. Sequencing was done on a sample of peripheral blood. These receptor sequences come from a woman aged 50 to 65 with COVID-19, enrolled during active disease.

V and J are TRBV10-1 and TRBJ2-7; D gene ambiguous. The ends were cut back, 0 bases at V and 3 bases at J, with 12 bases in the middle. The CDR3 has 15 residues. Germline values: CDR1 WNHNN, CDR2 SYGVQD (reference sequence). CDR3 nucleotide sequence: TGCGCCAGCAGTGAGTCTAAAAGGAGTCACTACGAGCAGTACTTC. This codes for CASSESKRSHYEQYF.

J is TRBJ2-1 and V is TRBV7-3; 7 bases are a match to TRBD1. Trimming removed 5 bases from V and 2 bases from J; junction bases left unmatched: 6. The CDR3 is made up of 15 amino acids. Germline V gene lookup returns CDR1 SGHTA and CDR2 FQGTGA. The CDR3, as DNA: TGTGCCAGCAGCCCTTCGGGACAGACCTACAATGAGCAGTTCTTC. This gives the protein CASSPSGQTYNEQFF.

The J gene is TRBJ1-4, the V gene TRBV4-2, with 8 bases lining up with TRBD1. This CDR3 spans 15 amino acids. Germline V gene lookup returns CDR1 LGHNA and CDR2 YNFKEQ. V lost 4 bases, J lost 8 bases, and 9 bases stayed unmatched. CDR3 in amino acids: CASSRSQGADEKLFF. DNA for the CDR3: TGTGCCAGCAGCCGTAGCCAGGGGGCGGACGAAAAACTGTTTTTT.